This entry is about one T cell receptor (beta chain). CDR3 size: 14 residues. The germline CDR1 and CDR2 sequences are ENHRY and SYGVKD. The V and J ends lost 6 bases and 5 bases respectively, with 17 bases between them. This sample was taken from a study of cytomegalovirus exposure and HLA in healthy donors. Researchers ran the PCR with 60 Vbeta and 13 Jbeta primers. Authors' data handling: The count from a later analysis was about 80 million unique TCR beta chains, about 10 million of them shared. The data were produced by immunoSEQ multiplex PCR, yet TCRdb's version contains in-frame clones alone and is incomplete. The V and J calls and clone size were taken over from that table, and D and trimming were inferred from the DNA. Among 110,000 or so clones listed, roughly 80% were seen once.

The source is a woman aged 18 to 35 in good health and CMV-seronegative. This chain links TRBV10-3 with TRBJ2-7, with D perhaps TRBD1 (6 bases). Sequencing was performed on PBMCs. The DNA of the CDR3 is TGTGCCATCAGCAAGTCAGGGGAGAACGACGAGCAGTACTTC. The encoded protein is CAISKSGENDEQYF.